Following are 16 T cell receptor beta chains from one sample sequenced in a study of T cell repertoires in cytomegalovirus infection. TCRdb reprocessed the reads with MiXCR, giving one entry per CDR3 protein. Of almost 500,000 distinct CDR3 sequences listed, approximately 10% are singletons. The material sequenced was PBMCs. The receptors were gathered from a human donor in good health (CMV status not recorded). Some clones in this sample may be carry-over from other donors' samples.

A remark on this clonotype: A much more abundant neighbour one base away suggests this may be a read error. The chain carries TRBV24-1 and TRBJ2-7; 9 positions agree with TRBD1. CDR3 length: 14 residues. Germline CDR1 is KGHDR and CDR2 is SFDVKD. For the CDR3, the DNA is TGTGCCACCAGTGAAACAGGGGGCTCCTACGAGCAGCACTTC. Its translation is CATSETGGSYEQHF.

Notes on this clonotype: A clone one base away is much larger, so this may be a read error. The V gene is TRBV5-4, the J gene TRBJ2-7; D unresolved. The CDR3 is made up of 16 amino acids. Trimming took off 3 bases at V and 0 bases at J, with 16 bases between the two ends. From germline, CDR1 is SGHNT and CDR2 YYREEE (reference sequence). In DNA, the CDR3 is TGTGCCAGCAGCTCGAAGCGACCGGCGAGCTCCTACGAGCAGTACTTC. Its translation is CASSSKRPASSYEQYF. The entire variable domain, with the rest obtained from reference TRBV5-4 and TRBJ2-7, is as follows: ETGVTQSPTHLIKTRGQQVTLRCSSQSGHNTVSWYQQALGQGPQFIFQYYREEENGRGNFPPRFSGLQFPNYSSELNVNALELDDSALYLCASSSKRPASSYEQYFGPGTRLTVT.

This clonotype was counted at least ten times. The genes are TRBV18 and TRBJ2-3; D uncertain. This CDR3 is 14 amino acids long. V lost 6 bases and J lost 0, with 10 bases in between. Germline CDR1 and CDR2: KGHSH and LQKENI. The CDR3 here is CASSSGSSTDTQYF. In DNA form, the CDR3 reads TGTGCCAGCTCGTCGGGCTCAAGCACAGATACGCAGTATTTT.

This clonotype was counted only a few times. The V and J genes are TRBV7-9 and TRBJ2-4, with 8 nucleotides matching TRBD1. The CDR3 has 16 amino acids. Trimming removed 5 bases from V and 1 base from J; junction bases left unmatched: 7. Per germline, CDR1 SEHNR and CDR2 FQNEAQ (reference sequence). CDR3: CASSENRGVAKNIQYF. DNA of the CDR3: TGTGCCAGCAGCGAGAACAGGGGGGTGGCCAAAAACATTCAGTACTTC.

This clonotype has a handful of counts. The chain links TRBV6-5 to TRBJ1-1; 7 bases align to TRBD1. Germline CDR1 reads MNHEY; CDR2 reads SVGAGI. The ends lost 2 bases at V and 0 bases at J; junction bases unmatched: 3. This CDR3 comprises 15 residues. This CDR3 reads CASSYLDRLNTEAFF. CDR3 DNA: TGTGCCAGCAGTTACCTGGACAGGTTGAACACTGAAGCTTTCTTT.

The chain links TRBV6-6 to TRBJ2-3, with D tentatively TRBD1 or TRBD2 (5 bases each). CDR1 and CDR2 from the germline V gene are MNHNY and SVGAGI (reference sequence). This CDR3 has 18 residues. Between the trimmed V and J ends, which lost 0 bases and 2 bases, there was a span of 18 bases. DNA of the CDR3: TGTGCCAGCAGTTACTCGAGGGGAAGGGGAATGTCCACAGATACGCAGTATTTT. It is translated as CASSYSRGRGMSTDTQYF.

This clonotype was seen ten or more times. This chain connects TRBV7-9 to TRBJ1-2, with TRBD1 identical over 9 bases. This CDR3 has 14 residues. V was clipped by 5 bases and J by 5 bases; unmatched bases: 6. Germline V gene sequence: CDR1 SEHNR, CDR2 FQNEAQ (reference sequence). The CDR3 loop is CASSALTGGYGYTF. CDR3 in DNA: TGTGCCAGCAGCGCGCTGACAGGGGGGTATGGCTACACCTTC. The full variable domain, completed using reference TRBV7-9 and TRBJ1-2, is DTGVSQNPRHKITKRGQNVTFRCDPISEHNRLYWYRQTLGQGPEFLTYFQNEAQLEKSRLLSDRFSAERPKGSFSTLEIQRTEQGDSAMYLCASSALTGGYGYTFGSGTRLTVV.

The chain links TRBV10-3 to TRBJ2-2; tentatively, D is TRBD1 (5 bases). Germline CDR1 is ENHRY and CDR2 is SYGVKD. The length of the CDR3 is 17 residues. V lost 0 bases and J lost 0, with 11 bases in between. The CDR3 reads CAISESRAYTNTGELFF. The DNA for the CDR3 is TGTGCCATCAGTGAGTCCAGGGCGTACACGAACACCGGGGAGCTGTTTTTT.

This clonotype appeared many times. V gene TRBV6-2 or TRBV6-3 combines with J gene TRBJ2-7; 9 positions agree with TRBD1. The CDR3 is made up of 15 amino acids. Germline V gives CDR1 MNHEY, CDR2 SVGEGT. With V trimmed by 4 bases and J by 5 bases, 9 bases remained unmatched. CDR3 nucleotides: TGTGCCAGCAGTTTCTACAGGGGGCGCGTTGACGAGCAGTACTTC. It specifies CASSFYRGRVDEQYF.

This clonotype appeared many times. The rearrangement joins TRBV12-3 or TRBV12-4 to TRBJ1-1, with 8 positions matching TRBD1. The CDR3 is 16 amino acids. Trimming removed 0 bases from V and 6 bases from J; junction bases left unmatched: 9. The CDR3 sequence: CASSLAQGAQKAEAFF. The CDR3 DNA reads as TGTGCCAGCAGTTTAGCCCAGGGGGCGCAGAAGGCTGAAGCTTTCTTT.

Ten or more counts support this clonotype. CDR3 in DNA: TGTGCCAGCAGCTCAAACCCGGGACAGGGGAGTCGGGAGCAGTACTTC. It translates to CASSSNPGQGSREQYF. The rearrangement uses TRBV9 and TRBJ2-7; 10 bases fit TRBD1. J was trimmed by 7 bases and V by 4 bases; bases with no gene match: 14. CDR1 SGDLS and CDR2 YYNGEE come from the germline V gene. This CDR3 comprises 16 residues.

This clonotype was observed many times. This chain links TRBV30 with TRBJ1-6; D gene unclear. The germline gives CDR1 GTSNPN, CDR2 SVGIG (reference sequence). The CDR3 is 17 residues long. The V gene lost 0 bases and the J gene lost 0 bases, with 12 bases spanning the gap. The CDR3 region has the DNA TGTGCCTGGAGTGTACCCCCGACGGGCTCCTATAATTCACCCCTCCACTTT. This encodes CAWSVPPTGSYNSPLHF.

The chain recombines TRBV7-9 with TRBJ1-1; D is undetermined. Per the germline V gene, CDR1 is SEHNR and CDR2 is FQNEAQ (reference sequence). V dropped 5 bases and J dropped 6 bases, with 13 bases sitting between them. CDR3 size: 13 residues. For the CDR3, the DNA is TGTGCCAGCAGCCCCGTAGTAGGATCTGAAGCTTTCTTT. Protein: CASSPVVGSEAFF.

This clonotype turned up a few times. V usage is TRBV6-1 and J usage is TRBJ2-2; D is uncertain. V was pared by 5 bases and J by 5 bases, with 15 bases between. This CDR3 has 15 residues. Germline CDR1 reads MNHNS; CDR2 reads SASEGT. CDR3 amino acids: CASSNWDQGTGELFF. CDR3 DNA sequence: TGTGCCAGCAGTAACTGGGATCAAGGGACCGGGGAGCTGTTTTTT.

This clonotype was seen repeatedly, ten times or more. The rearrangement uses TRBV6-1 and TRBJ2-7; a possible D gene is TRBD1 (5 bases). Looked up from germline, CDR1 is MNHNS and CDR2 is SASEGT. The CDR3 sequence is 13 residues long. V gave up 5 bases and J gave up 0 bases, with 8 bases separating them. The CDR3 region is CASSQGFSYEQYF. The CDR3 nucleotides are TGTGCCAGCAGTCAGGGTTTCTCCTACGAGCAGTACTTC.

This clonotype was seen repeatedly, ten times or more. This chain uses TRBV12-3 or TRBV12-4 with TRBJ1-5, with 8 bases aligning to TRBD1. This CDR3 contains 15 residues. V shed 2 bases, J shed 6 bases, and the junction held 6 bases outside the gene matches. CDR3 bases: TGTGCCAGCAGTTTAAGTTCAGGGGGCGGTCAGCCCCAGCATTTT. The encoded protein is CASSLSSGGGQPQHF.